The 18 T cell receptor beta chains listed next were all sequenced from one sample in a study of blood T cell repertoires in COVID-19. Using immunoSEQ multiplex PCR, the repertoire was profiled, and TCRdb retains in-frame clones only, with some absent. The sample consists of 130,000 to 150,000 clones, nearly 90% of them appearing once. The sequenced material came from peripheral blood. These receptors came from a man between 70 and 80 years old with acute or convalescent COVID-19.

The gene calls are TRBV7-2 and TRBJ2-7, with D possibly TRBD2 on 6 matching bases. The V gene's germline CDR1 is SGHTA and CDR2 FQGNSA. V was trimmed by 0 bases and J by 1 base, leaving 13 bases between them. The CDR3 consists of 16 residues. CDR3 sequence reads: CASSLAEGPVSYEQYF. The CDR3 nucleotides are TGTGCCAGCAGCTTAGCGGAGGGGCCTGTTTCCTACGAGCAGTACTTC.

This clone was detected only a few times. The chain is built from TRBV5-1 and TRBJ1-1; 7 bases are shared with TRBD1. The CDR3 spans 16 residues. Germline V gene lookup returns CDR1 SGHRS and CDR2 YFSETQ. V lost 5 bases to trimming and J lost 2 bases; unmatched junction nucleotides: 12. Here the CDR3 DNA reads TGCGCCAGCAGGGCGACCGGGACAGTGCTTAACACTGAAGCTTTCTTT. It is translated as CASRATGTVLNTEAFF.

The chain uses TRBV5-1 and TRBJ2-3, with a weak D call TRBD2 (6 bases). Trimming cost V 1 base and J 2 bases, with 14 bases left between them. Germline CDR1 SGHRS, CDR2 YFSETQ. The CDR3 spans 16 residues. CDR3 DNA: TGCGCCAGCAGCTTGATAGTTAGCGGATCCACAGATACGCAGTATTTT. Translated: CASSLIVSGSTDTQYF. The full variable domain, its missing parts supplied by reference TRBV5-1 and TRBJ2-3, is KAGVTQTPRYLIKTRGQQVTLSCSPISGHRSVSWYQQTPGQGLQFLFEYFSETQRNKGNFPGRFSGRQFSNSRSEMNVSTLELGDSALYLCASSLIVSGSTDTQYFGPGTRLTVL.

This clone was observed a few times. This chain uses TRBV10-2 with TRBJ1-4; 9 bases are a match to TRBD1. The germline CDR1 and CDR2 sequences are WSHSY and SAAADI. The CDR3 covers 13 residues. V was pared by 6 bases and J by 6 bases, with 2 bases of the junction left unmatched. The DNA of the CDR3 is TGCGCCAGCAGGGGACAGGGCGATGAAAAACTGTTTTTT. As protein: CASRGQGDEKLFF.

This clone was counted a single time. CDR3 sequence (DNA): TGTGCCAGCAGCTTTGTACAGGTCGACAACACCTTC. This sequence encodes CASSFVQVDNTF. The V and J genes are TRBV5-6 and TRBJ1-2; D may be TRBD1 (5 bases). Trimming cost V 2 bases and J 12 bases, with 14 bases left between them. CDR1 SGHDT and CDR2 YYEEEE come from the germline V gene. CDR3 length: 12 residues.

V usage is TRBV2 and J usage is TRBJ2-3; the D is unclear. Deletions cut 6 bases from V and 0 bases from J, with 10 bases between. Looked up from germline, CDR1 is SNHLY and CDR2 is FYNNEI. The CDR3 sequence is 14 residues long. The CDR3 here is CASRASSSTDTQYF. CDR3 DNA: TGTGCCAGCAGGGCATCATCTAGCACAGATACGCAGTATTTT.

The gene calls are TRBV4-1 and TRBJ1-5; D unresolved. Germline values: CDR1 MGHRA, CDR2 YSYEKL. The CDR3 length is 15 residues. Trimming took 0 bases from V and 3 from J, leaving 9 bases between them. CDR3 coding DNA: TGCGCCAGCAGCCAAGATCCCCAGGCCAATCAGCCCCAGCATTTT. Its protein is CASSQDPQANQPQHF.

The chain employs TRBV19 and TRBJ1-6; D may be TRBD1 (5 bases). Trimming removed 2 bases from V and 4 bases from J, with 12 bases in between. This CDR3 is 16 amino acids long. Germline V gives CDR1 LNHDA, CDR2 SQIVND (reference sequence). CDR3 sequence: CASSISGAAYNSPLHF. The DNA for the CDR3 is TGTGCCAGTAGTATATCTGGGGCTGCTTATAATTCACCCCTCCACTTT.

The chain is built from TRBV5-4 and TRBJ1-1, with a tentative D call TRBD1 (5 bases). V was clipped by 4 bases and J by 0 bases, with 16 bases between them. The CDR3 has 16 residues. Germline V gene lookup returns CDR1 SGHNT and CDR2 YYREEE (reference sequence). Written as DNA, the CDR3 is TGTGCCAGCAGCGGGGGAGGGGTACAGATGAACACTGAAGCTTTCTTT. Amino acids: CASSGGGVQMNTEAFF.

The chain links TRBV5-4 to TRBJ2-3, with 9 bases aligning to TRBD1. Germline lookup yields CDR1 SGHNT and CDR2 YYREEE (reference sequence). Trimming removed 6 bases from V and 4 bases from J; junction bases left unmatched: 12. CDR3 length equals 16 residues. The CDR3 sequence: CASTPGGTGNADTQYF. CDR3 DNA sequence: TGTGCCAGCACCCCGGGCGGGACAGGGAACGCAGATACGCAGTATTTT.

V gene TRBV6-5 combines with J gene TRBJ1-2; D uncertain. This CDR3 contains 16 residues. Germline V gene data show CDR1 as MNHEY and CDR2 as SVGAGI. The germline V and J ends were trimmed by 0 bases and 4 bases, with 15 bases remaining between them. Here the CDR3 reads CASSYSVQVGGYGYTF. The CDR3, as DNA: TGTGCCAGCAGTTACTCCGTCCAGGTGGGAGGCTATGGCTACACCTTC.

The CDR3 DNA is TGTGCCAGCAGTTACATATGGACAGGAACCTACGAGCAGTACTTC. Translation gives CASSYIWTGTYEQYF. The chain couples TRBV6-5 to TRBJ2-7, with 7 positions matching TRBD1. Germline V gene lookup returns CDR1 MNHEY and CDR2 SVGAGI. This CDR3 spans 15 amino acids. V was pared by 2 bases and J by 2 bases, with 6 bases of the junction left unmatched.

V and J are TRBV7-9 and TRBJ2-7; 7 bases are a match to TRBD1. Germline trimming cut 4 bases from V and 1 base from J; bases unmatched to any gene: 7. The CDR3 loop spans 15 amino acids. Germline-derived CDR1 and CDR2 are SEHNR and FQNEAQ (reference sequence). CDR3 sequence: CASSSASTGSYEQYF. Here the CDR3 DNA reads TGTGCCAGCAGCTCTGCCTCGACAGGGTCCTACGAGCAGTACTTC.

The chain carries TRBV7-9 and TRBJ2-1; possibly TRBD1 for D (5 bases). The germline V gene has CDR1 SEHNR and CDR2 FQNEAQ (reference sequence). Deletions cut 0 bases from V and 6 bases from J, with 12 bases between. CDR3 length: 15 amino acids. The chain's CDR3 is CASSLAYKGRNEQFF. The CDR3 nucleotides read TGTGCCAGCAGCTTAGCGTATAAGGGGCGCAATGAGCAGTTCTTC. The full variable domain, rest sourced from reference TRBV7-9 and TRBJ2-1, is DTGVSQNPRHKITKRGQNVTFRCDPISEHNRLYWYRQTLGQGPEFLTYFQNEAQLEKSRLLSDRFSAERPKGSFSTLEIQRTEQGDSAMYLCASSLAYKGRNEQFFGPGTRLTVL.

The chain employs TRBV6-2 or TRBV6-3 and TRBJ2-6; D is possibly TRBD2 (5 bases). Germline V gene lookup returns CDR1 MNHEY and CDR2 SVGEGT. The CDR3 length is 16 residues. Trimming took 6 bases from V and 1 from J, leaving 13 bases between them. The CDR3 DNA follows: TGTGCCAGCAGCCCCTACGAGGGATCTGGGGCCAACGTCCTGACTTTC. It yields the protein CASSPYEGSGANVLTF.

The rearrangement links TRBV3-1 (or the pseudogene TRBV3-2) to TRBJ2-3; TRBD1 might be the D (5 bases). The CDR3 has 15 residues. The germline V and J ends were trimmed by 0 bases and 1 base, with 8 bases remaining between them. CDR1 is LGHDT, CDR2 YNNKEL, per germline (reference sequence). CDR3 nucleotide sequence: TGTGCCAGCAGCCAAGACCCAGGGCGCACAGATACGCAGTATTTT. Protein sequence: CASSQDPGRTDTQYF.

The J gene is TRBJ1-2, the V gene TRBV7-2; D uncertain. V was shortened by 5 bases and J by 7 bases, with 20 bases between the two germline ends. The CDR3 length is 15 residues. The germline V gene has CDR1 SGHTA and CDR2 FQGNSA. The CDR3 is CASSLTPPGSSGYTF. The CDR3 DNA reads TGTGCCAGCAGCCTCACCCCACCGGGAAGCTCTGGCTACACCTTC. Drawing the rest from reference TRBV7-2 and TRBJ1-2, the complete variable domain is GAGVSQSPSNKVTEKGKDVELRCDPISGHTALYWYRQSLGQGLEFLIYFQGNSAPDKSGLPSDRFSAERTGGSVSTLTIQRTQQEDSAVYLCASSLTPPGSSGYTFGSGTRLTVV.

The genes are TRBV19 and TRBJ1-2, with D perhaps TRBD1 (5 bases). Deletions cut 5 bases from V and 6 bases from J, with 13 bases between. The CDR3 sequence is 13 residues long. The germline V gene has CDR1 LNHDA and CDR2 SQIVND (reference sequence). CDR3 protein: CASSVQEGNGYTF. The CDR3 nucleotides read TGTGCCAGTAGTGTACAGGAGGGCAATGGCTACACCTTC.